This T cell receptor beta chain emerged from a study of blood T cells in healthy people across ages. The study's findings and limits: Per million T cells, TCR beta diversity dropped roughly linearly as age increased. No conclusive comparison of naive versus antigen-experienced cells was possible with unsorted PBMCs.

As to this clonotype: As yet, its antigen is unknown.

Primers used in a second PCR of about 6 to 11 cycles were a sample-barcoded 5' primer and a J-beta primer mix. At least 2.5 million CDR3-containing paired-end reads were obtained per sample. TCRdb processed the 5' RACE reads anew with MiXCR; each CDR3 protein has one entry. The repertoire holds 1.5 million to 2 million distinct CDR3 sequences, with roughly 50% as singletons. This CDR3 is built from 15 residues. In germline, CDR1 is MDHEN, CDR2 SYDVKM. V dropped 2 bases and J dropped 1 base, with 11 bases sitting between them. The TCR comes from a woman aged 40-49 years in good health. The sample was blood. J is TRBJ1-2 and V is TRBV28; no firm D call. CDR3 amino acids: CASSLGQTLNYGYTF. In DNA, the CDR3 is TGTGCCAGCAGTTTAGGGCAGACCCTTAACTATGGCTACACCTTC.